What follows is one T cell receptor beta chain and its context. The antigen is not known. This sample is part of a study of cytomegalovirus exposure and HLA in healthy donors. Across the whole study: Genotyping of more than 300 donors showed that around 86% belonged to the Caucasian-associated ancestry cluster. Study results and limitations: Analyses of presence and absence presupposed an approximately uniform sequencing depth across donors. The classifier, whose performance was assessed in both the original and validation cohorts, reportedly diagnosed cytomegalovirus status with high specificity and sensitivity. HLA restriction was apparent for most CMV-associated TCR beta chains in a later analysis.

60 Vbeta and 13 Jbeta primers were used in PCR. This table comes from immunoSEQ multiplex PCR, and its TCRdb copy is limited to in-frame clones, with some not included. The profile shows around 140,000 clones, more than 75% of them singletons. With V trimmed by 3 bases and J by 4 bases, 5 bases remained unmatched. Germline CDR1 and CDR2: LNHDA and SQIVND (reference sequence). This CDR3 region has 15 residues. This receptor was identified in a female donor in good health and CMV-seronegative. The chain recombines TRBV19 with TRBJ1-5, with 8 bases aligning to TRBD1. Input material: PBMCs. Written as DNA, the CDR3 is TGTGCCAGTAGTATTTTGGACAGGGCTAATCAGCCCCAGCATTTT. Its protein product is CASSILDRANQPQHF.